These 8 T cell receptor beta chains were all obtained from the same sample, sequenced in a study of blood T cell repertoires in COVID-19. The method was immunoSEQ multiplex PCR; TCRdb's version includes in-frame clones alone and lacks a portion of them. The table has 80,000 to 100,000 clones, just over 85% seen once. The sequenced sample consisted of peripheral blood. The receptor source for this set is a man aged 50 or older with COVID-19, enrolled during active disease.

The rearrangement uses TRBV5-6 and TRBJ2-4, with TRBD1 matching 7 bases. The CDR3 has 16 residues. Looked up from germline, CDR1 is SGHDT and CDR2 is YYEEEE. V was pared by 1 base and J by 0 bases, with 4 bases of the junction left unmatched. This CDR3 is CASSLYGTEAKNIQYF. In DNA form, the CDR3 reads TGTGCCAGCAGCTTGTATGGGACAGAAGCCAAAAACATTCAGTACTTC. The whole variable domain, remainder taken from reference TRBV5-6 and TRBJ2-4, is DAGVTQSPTHLIKTRGQQVTLRCSPKSGHDTVSWYQQALGQGPQFIFQYYEEEERQRGNFPDRFSGHQFPNYSSELNVNALLLGDSALYLCASSLYGTEAKNIQYFGAGTRLSVL.

V is TRBV2 and J is TRBJ2-7; TRBD1 agrees at 8 bases. Germline V gives CDR1 SNHLY, CDR2 FYNNEI. V shed 3 bases and J 0 bases; nucleotides not matched to a gene: 4. The CDR3 runs 15 residues. CDR3 bases: TGTGCCAGCAGTGATGTCGGACAGGGCTCCTACGAGCAGTACTTC. This sequence encodes CASSDVGQGSYEQYF.

V and J are TRBV2 and TRBJ1-2, with 10 bases identical to TRBD1. The V segment lost 7 bases and the J segment 7 bases; nucleotides outside the gene matches: 3. CDR1 and CDR2 from the germline V gene are SNHLY and FYNNEI. The CDR3 loop spans 12 amino acids. CDR3 nucleotide sequence: TGTGCCAGCATAGGGACAGGGGTTGGCTACACCTTC. Translated: CASIGTGVGYTF.

In DNA form, the CDR3 reads TGTGCCAGCAGCCAAGATCTGTGGAGCTCCTATAATTCACCCCTCCACTTT. This codes for CASSQDLWSSYNSPLHF. V gene TRBV4-2 combines with J gene TRBJ1-6; D gene ambiguous. V dropped 0 bases and J dropped 0 bases, with 9 bases sitting between them. Looked up from germline, CDR1 is LGHNA and CDR2 is YNFKEQ. This CDR3 has 17 amino acids.

The chain uses TRBV11-2 and TRBJ1-2; no clear D gene. Trimming cost V 2 bases and J 6 bases, with 13 bases left between them. Germline V lookup: CDR1 SGHAT, CDR2 FQNNGV. The CDR3 has 14 residues. The CDR3 region is CASSLPARYDGYTF. In nucleotides, the CDR3 is TGTGCCAGCAGCTTACCCGCACGGTATGATGGCTACACCTTC.

Turning to this clone: One end of the junction is discordant with germline, which a read error may explain. CDR3 in amino acids: CASSFPTTGETQYF. The CDR3 DNA follows: TGTGCTAGCAGCTTTCCCACCACGGGAGAGACCCAGTACTTC. This chain joins TRBV7-7 and TRBJ2-5; no clear D. Germline assignment: CDR1 SSHAT and CDR2 FNYEAQ (reference sequence). The CDR3 contains 14 residues.

The chain carries TRBV4-2 and TRBJ2-1, with 11 bases aligning to TRBD2. Per the germline V gene, CDR1 is LGHNA and CDR2 is YNFKEQ. The CDR3 spans 16 residues. Germline trimming cut 0 bases from V and 7 bases from J; bases unmatched to any gene: 5. The CDR3 region has the DNA TGTGCCAGCAGCCAAGAGAGTAGCGGGGGGGCGAATGAGCAGTTCTTC. Protein product: CASSQESSGGANEQFF.

This chain joins TRBV27 and TRBJ2-3; TRBD2 aligns across 13 bases. Trimming removed 11 bases from V and 5 bases from J; junction bases left unmatched: 4. The CDR3 runs 13 residues. CDR1 and CDR2 from the germline V gene are MNHEY and SMNVEV (reference sequence). The CDR3 is CASRTSGRDTQYF. DNA of the CDR3: TGTGCCTCCCGGACTAGCGGGAGAGATACGCAGTATTTT.